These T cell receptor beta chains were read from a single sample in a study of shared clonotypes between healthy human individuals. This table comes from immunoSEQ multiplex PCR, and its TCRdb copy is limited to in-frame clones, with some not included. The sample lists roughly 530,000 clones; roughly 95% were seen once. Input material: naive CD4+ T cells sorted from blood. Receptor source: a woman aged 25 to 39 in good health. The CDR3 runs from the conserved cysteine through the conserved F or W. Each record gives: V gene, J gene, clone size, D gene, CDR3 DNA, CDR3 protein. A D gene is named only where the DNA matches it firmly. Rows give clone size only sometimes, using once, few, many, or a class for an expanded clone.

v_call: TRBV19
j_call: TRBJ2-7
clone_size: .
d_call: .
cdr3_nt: TGTGCCAGTAGTAATAGCGGAGGGCCGCGAAACGAGCAGTACTTC
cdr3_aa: CASSNSGGPRNEQYF

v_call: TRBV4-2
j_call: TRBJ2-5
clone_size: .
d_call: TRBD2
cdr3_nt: TGTGCCAGCAGCCAAGGGAGACTAGCGGGAGAGCAAGAGACCCAGTACTTC
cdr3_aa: CASSQGRLAGEQETQYF

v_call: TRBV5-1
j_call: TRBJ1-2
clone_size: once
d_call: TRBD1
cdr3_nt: TGCGCCAGCAGCGGGGACAGGGGGATAGGGAGCTTTCATGGCTACACCTTC
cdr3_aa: CASSGDRGIGSFHGYTF

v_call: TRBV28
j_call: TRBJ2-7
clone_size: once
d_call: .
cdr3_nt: TGTGCCAGTCAGTATCGGTCGTACGAGCAGTACTTC
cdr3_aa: CASQYRSYEQYF

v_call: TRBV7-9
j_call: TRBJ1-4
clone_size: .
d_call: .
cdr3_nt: TGTGCCAGCAGCACTGAAGGGGGTATTAATGAAAAACTGTTTTTT
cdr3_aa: CASSTEGGINEKLFF

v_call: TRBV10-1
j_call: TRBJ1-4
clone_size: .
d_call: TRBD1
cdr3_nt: TGCGCCAGCAGTGACCTCAGGACAGGGAATCGTTCGACTAATGAAAAACTGTTTTTT
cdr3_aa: CASSDLRTGNRSTNEKLFF

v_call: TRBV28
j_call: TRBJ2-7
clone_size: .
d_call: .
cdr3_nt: TGTGCCAGCAGGGACTCTACCTACGAGCAGTACTTC
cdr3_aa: CASRDSTYEQYF

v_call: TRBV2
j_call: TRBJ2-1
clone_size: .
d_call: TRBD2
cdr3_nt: TGTGCCAGCAGTGAAGATTTGGCGGGAGCAGGCAATGAGCAGTTCTTC
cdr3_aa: CASSEDLAGAGNEQFF

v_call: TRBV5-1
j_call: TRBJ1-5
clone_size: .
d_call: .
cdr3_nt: TGCGCCAGCAGCTTCAGCGGGGGGGATCAGCCCCAGCATTTT
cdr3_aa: CASSFSGGDQPQHF

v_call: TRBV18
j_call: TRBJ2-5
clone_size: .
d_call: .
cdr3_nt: TGTGCCAGCTCACCAATACAGGGACGTCAAGAGACCCAGTACTTC
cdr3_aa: CASSPIQGRQETQYF

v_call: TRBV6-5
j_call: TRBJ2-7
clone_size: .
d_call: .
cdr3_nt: TGTGCCAGCAGCCCCCTTCGGGTTTACGAGCAGTACTTC
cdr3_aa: CASSPLRVYEQYF

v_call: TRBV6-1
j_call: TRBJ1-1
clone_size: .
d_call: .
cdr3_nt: TGTGCCAGCAGTGATCTCCTCCGGGACCGCGGGACTGAAGCTTTCTTT
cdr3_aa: CASSDLLRDRGTEAFF

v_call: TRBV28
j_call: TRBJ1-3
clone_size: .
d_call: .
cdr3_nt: TGTGCCAGCAGTTCGCGGCAGGGAAGAAACACCATATATTTT
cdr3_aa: CASSSRQGRNTIYF

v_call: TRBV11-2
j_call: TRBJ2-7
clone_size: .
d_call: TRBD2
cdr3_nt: TGTGCCAGCAGCGGCTACGGGGGTAGCGGGAGGCCACTCTCCTACGAGCAGTACTTC
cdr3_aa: CASSGYGGSGRPLSYEQYF

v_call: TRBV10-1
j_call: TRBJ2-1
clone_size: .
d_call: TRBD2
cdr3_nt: TGCGCCAGCAGTCCGGTATGGGTGGGTAGCGGGTCCTACAATGAGCAGTTCTTC
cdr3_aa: CASSPVWVGSGSYNEQFF

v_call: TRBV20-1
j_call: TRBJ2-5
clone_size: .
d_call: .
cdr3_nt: TGCAGTGCTGCCCAAGAGACCCAGTACTTC
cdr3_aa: CSAAQETQYF

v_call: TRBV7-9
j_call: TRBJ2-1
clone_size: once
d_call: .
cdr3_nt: TGTGCCAGCAGCCTAGGGGGCGGGAGCTGGGAGCAGTTCTTC
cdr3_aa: CASSLGGGSWEQFF

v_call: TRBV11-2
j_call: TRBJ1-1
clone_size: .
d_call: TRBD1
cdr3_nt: TGTGCCAGCAGCTTAATCGGGACAGCCCCAATGAACACTGAAGCTTTCTTT
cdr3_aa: CASSLIGTAPMNTEAFF

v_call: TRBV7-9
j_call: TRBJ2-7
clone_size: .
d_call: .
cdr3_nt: TGTGCCAGCAGCTCTCCCACAGTCGAGCAGTACTTC
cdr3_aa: CASSSPTVEQYF

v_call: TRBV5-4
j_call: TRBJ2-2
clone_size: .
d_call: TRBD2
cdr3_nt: TGTGCCAGCAGCGTGAGCGGGAGGAACACCGGGGAGCTGTTTTTT
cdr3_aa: CASSVSGRNTGELFF

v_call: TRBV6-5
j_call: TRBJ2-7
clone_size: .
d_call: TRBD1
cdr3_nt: TGTGCCAGCAGTCGGACAGGCCTGACCTACGAGCAGTACTTC
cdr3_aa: CASSRTGLTYEQYF

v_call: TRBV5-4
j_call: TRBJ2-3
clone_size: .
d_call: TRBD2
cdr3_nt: TGTGCCAGCAGCGTCCGACTAGCGGGAGCGCTCACAGATACGCAGTATTTT
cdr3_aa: CASSVRLAGALTDTQYF

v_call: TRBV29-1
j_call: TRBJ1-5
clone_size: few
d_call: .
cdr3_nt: TGCAGCGTACTCGAACGGGGTCAGCCCCAGCATTTT
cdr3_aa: CSVLERGQPQHF

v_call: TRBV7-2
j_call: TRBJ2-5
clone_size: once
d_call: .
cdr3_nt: TGTGCCAGCAGTTCCGGGACCGTAAAAGAGACCCAGTACTTC
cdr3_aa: CASSSGTVKETQYF

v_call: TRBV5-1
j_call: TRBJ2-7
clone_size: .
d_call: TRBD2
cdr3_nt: TGCGCCAGCAGGCCGGGGACGGGGGGAGAGCAGTACTTC
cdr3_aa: CASRPGTGGEQYF

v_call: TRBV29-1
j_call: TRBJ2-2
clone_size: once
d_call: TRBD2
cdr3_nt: TGCAGCGTTCGTTGGACTAGCTGGGCCACCGGGGAGCTGTTTTTT
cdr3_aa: CSVRWTSWATGELFF

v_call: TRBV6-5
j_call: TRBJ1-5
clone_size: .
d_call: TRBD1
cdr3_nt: TGTGCCAGCAGGGGGGACAGGTTTGGTCAGCCCCAGCATTTT
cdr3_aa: CASRGDRFGQPQHF

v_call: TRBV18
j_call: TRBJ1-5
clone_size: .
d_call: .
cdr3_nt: TGTGGAAGCTCACAGGTTTCAAGCGGCAATCAGCCCCAGCATTTT
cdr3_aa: CGSSQVSSGNQPQHF

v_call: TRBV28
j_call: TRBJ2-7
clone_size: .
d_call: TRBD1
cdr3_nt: TGTGCCAGCAGCCCCGGACAGGGAAGGGTGCAGTACTTC
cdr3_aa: CASSPGQGRVQYF

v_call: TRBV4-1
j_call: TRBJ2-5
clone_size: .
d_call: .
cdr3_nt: TGCGCCAGCAGCCAAGAAAGGGAGAGGACCCAGTACTTC
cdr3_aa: CASSQERERTQYF

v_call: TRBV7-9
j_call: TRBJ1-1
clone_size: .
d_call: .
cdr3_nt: TGTGCCAGCAGCTCCCCGGAGGGCGGGAGGACTGAAGCTTTCTTT
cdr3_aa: CASSSPEGGRTEAFF

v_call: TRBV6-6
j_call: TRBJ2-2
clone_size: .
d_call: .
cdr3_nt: TGTGCCAGCAGTTATGCCGGGGAGCTGTTTTTT
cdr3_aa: CASSYAGELFF